This entry lists 23 T cell receptor beta chains sequenced from one sample in a study of Tregs in tolerant kidney transplant recipients. Related graft donors supplied nonmyeloablative bone marrow transplants, and mixed chimerism was transient. The repertoire was sequenced with immunoSEQ multiplex PCR; TCRdb's copy has only in-frame clones and lacks some. The table shows 65,000 or so clones, with around 87% occurring only once. Source: CD4+ T cells from blood (PBMCs), taken 6 months after the transplant. The receptors come from a human patient who received a combined kidney and bone marrow transplant. Part of the T cells may come from the graft donor.

This CDR3 is CASSSPRDRYGYTF. CDR3 nucleotides: TGTGCCAGCAGCTCCCCCCGGGACAGATATGGCTACACCTTC. The rearrangement uses TRBV11-3 and TRBJ1-2, with 7 bases identical to TRBD1. Germline V gene sequence: CDR1 SGHNT, CDR2 YENEEA. This CDR3 comprises 14 residues. Trimming took 4 bases from V and 5 from J; bases not matched to a gene: 7.

This clone was found a few times. A far larger clone is only one base removed, so a read error is likely. The CDR3 region is CASTPRQAYTEAFF. CDR3 DNA: TGTGCCAGCACCCCCCGCCAGGCTTACACTGAAGCTTTCTTT. This rearrangement joins TRBV7-2 to TRBJ1-1; D call uncertain. The V gene lost 7 bases and the J gene lost 3 bases, with 15 bases spanning the gap. Germline lookup yields CDR1 SGHTA and CDR2 FQGNSA. This CDR3 has 14 residues.

A remark on this clone: Other DNA sequences in the sample encode the same CDR3. This sequence joins TRBV30 and TRBJ1-2; D ambiguous. V shed 1 base and J shed 5 bases, with 5 bases lying between them. The CDR3 has 11 amino acids. Germline lookup yields CDR1 GTSNPN and CDR2 SVGIG (reference sequence). CDR3 DNA sequence: TGTGCCTGGAGTGCTTTATATGGCTACACCTTC. This translates into CAWSALYGYTF.

The chain recombines TRBV11-1 with TRBJ1-3; D call uncertain. V lost 5 bases and J 2 bases, leaving 13 bases between the germline ends. Germline lookup yields CDR1 SGHAT and CDR2 FQDESV (reference sequence). The CDR3 runs 15 residues. The CDR3 here is CASSRRRGTGNTIYF. The CDR3 DNA is TGTGCCAGCAGCCGTCGACGGGGAACTGGAAACACCATATATTTT.

CDR3 nucleotide sequence: TGTGCCAGCAGCTTCCGGGGACAGGGTCTCGGGTCACCCCTCCACTTT. Its translation: CASSFRGQGLGSPLHF. The chain recombines TRBV7-2 with TRBJ1-6; TRBD1 matches at 9 bases. CDR1 is SGHTA and CDR2 is FQGNSA in the germline V gene. After removal of 3 bases from V and 10 bases from J, the junction contained 10 bases not matched to a gene. The CDR3 covers 16 residues.

The genes are TRBV10-3 and TRBJ1-2; no definite D call. The V and J ends lost 2 bases and 6 bases respectively, with 10 bases between them. From germline, CDR1 is ENHRY and CDR2 SYGVKD. The CDR3 contains 13 residues. The CDR3 DNA reads TGTGCCATCAGTGAGAATTCCGGGGATGGCTACACCTTC. This encodes CAISENSGDGYTF.

The V and J genes are TRBV18 and TRBJ1-6; TRBD1 is a possible D gene (6 bases). Trimming cost V 1 base and J 4 bases, with 8 bases left between them. Germline values: CDR1 KGHSH, CDR2 LQKENI. The CDR3 is 15 amino acids. CDR3 amino acids: CASSPRQVYNSPLHF. In DNA form, the CDR3 reads TGTGCCAGCTCACCACGACAGGTTTATAATTCACCCCTCCACTTT. Drawing the rest from reference TRBV18 and TRBJ1-6, the complete variable domain is NAGVMQNPRHLVRRRGQEARLRCSPMKGHSHVYWYRQLPEEGLKFMVYLQKENIIDESGMPKERFSAEFPKEGPSILRIQQVVRGDSAAYFCASSPRQVYNSPLHFGNGTRLTVT.

J is TRBJ2-3 and V is TRBV18, with 7 bases identical to TRBD1. With V trimmed by 4 bases and J by 5 bases, 3 bases remained unmatched. The germline gives CDR1 KGHSH, CDR2 LQKENI. The CDR3 consists of 13 residues. The CDR3 DNA reads as TGTGCCAGCTCACAACGGACAGGAGATACGCAGTATTTT. Translation: CASSQRTGDTQYF. Complete variable domain (other parts from reference TRBV18 and TRBJ2-3): NAGVMQNPRHLVRRRGQEARLRCSPMKGHSHVYWYRQLPEEGLKFMVYLQKENIIDESGMPKERFSAEFPKEGPSILRIQQVVRGDSAAYFCASSQRTGDTQYFGPGTRLTVL.

V gene TRBV19 combines with J gene TRBJ2-1; 8 bases map to TRBD2. Germline values: CDR1 LNHDA, CDR2 SQIVND (reference sequence). The CDR3 is 15 residues long. The ends lost 7 bases at V and 9 bases at J; junction bases unmatched: 14. The CDR3 sequence: CASTPRTSLGSEQFF. In nucleotides, the CDR3 is TGTGCCAGTACCCCTCGGACTAGCCTTGGTAGTGAGCAGTTCTTC.

The chain recombines TRBV29-1 with TRBJ2-7, with TRBD1 as a possible D gene (6 bases). V lost 5 bases and J 4 bases, leaving 12 bases between the germline ends. The V gene's germline CDR1 is SQVTM and CDR2 ANQGSEA. The CDR3 has 12 residues. CDR3 nucleotides: TGCAGCGTTACCAACAGGGCTTACGAGCAGTACTTC. As protein: CSVTNRAYEQYF.

This chain links TRBV30 with TRBJ1-1, with 7 nucleotides matching TRBD1. Germline V lookup: CDR1 GTSNPN, CDR2 SVGIG (reference sequence). This CDR3 has 13 amino acids. J lost 3 bases, V lost 4 bases, and 5 bases had no gene match. CDR3 coding DNA: TGTGCCTGGAAGGGGGCGTATGACACTGAAGCTTTCTTT. This codes for CAWKGAYDTEAFF.

This sequence joins TRBV6-1 and TRBJ1-4, with 10 bases matching TRBD1. V lost 4 bases and J lost 6; bases outside the gene matches: 14. The CDR3 totals 18 residues. In germline, CDR1 is MNHNS, CDR2 SASEGT. The CDR3 is CASSARQGALGEYEKLFF. In nucleotides, the CDR3 is TGTGCCAGCAGTGCTCGACAGGGGGCTTTAGGGGAATATGAAAAACTGTTTTTT.

Comments on this clone: At the DNA level, this CDR3 is encoded by other sequences in the same sample as well. The V call is TRBV5-1, the J call TRBJ1-4; no firm D call. The CDR3 extends over 15 amino acids. V lost 0 bases, J lost 2 bases, and 8 bases lay in between. The V gene's germline CDR1 is SGHRS and CDR2 YFSETQ. CDR3 amino acids: CASSLGGQTNEKLFF. The CDR3 nucleotides are TGCGCCAGCAGCTTGGGAGGGCAGACTAATGAAAAACTGTTTTTT.

The chain is built from TRBV5-6 and TRBJ1-1; D gene unclear. The CDR3 consists of 13 residues. CDR1 and CDR2 from the germline V gene are SGHDT and YYEEEE. Trimming took off 0 bases at V and 0 bases at J, with 3 bases between the two ends. The CDR3, as DNA: TGTGCCAGCAGCTTGGCGGTGAACACTGAAGCTTTCTTT. It yields the protein CASSLAVNTEAFF.

This rearrangement joins TRBV5-1 to TRBJ2-2; 8 nucleotides agree with TRBD1. Germline V gene data show CDR1 as SGHRS and CDR2 as YFSETQ. With V trimmed by 5 bases and J by 5 bases, 8 bases remained unmatched. The CDR3 covers 15 residues. Written as DNA, the CDR3 is TGCGCCAGCAGTTGGACAGGGATGGGAACCGGGGAGCTGTTTTTT. Residues: CASSWTGMGTGELFF.

The chain recombines TRBV5-6 with TRBJ2-3; 8 positions agree with TRBD1. Germline V gene lookup returns CDR1 SGHDT and CDR2 YYEEEE. The CDR3 runs to 14 residues. The junction had 5 bases not matched to a gene; V was cut back by 2 bases and J by 6 bases. The CDR3 region is CASSLWDRTDTQYF. CDR3 coding DNA: TGTGCCAGCAGCTTATGGGACAGGACGGATACGCAGTATTTT.

V and J are TRBV30 and TRBJ2-1; no reliable D call. Germline values: CDR1 GTSNPN, CDR2 SVGIG (reference sequence). V was trimmed by 3 bases and J by 7 bases, leaving 13 bases between them. The CDR3 runs 13 residues. The CDR3 DNA reads TGTGCCTGGAGCCTCCGCGGAGCTAATGAGCAGTTCTTC. Translation: CAWSLRGANEQFF.

The chain carries TRBV6-1 and TRBJ2-7, with a possible D match to TRBD2 (7 bases). Germline lookup yields CDR1 MNHNS and CDR2 SASEGT. Trimming took off 6 bases at V and 0 bases at J, with 12 bases between the two ends. The CDR3 has 14 residues. For the CDR3, the DNA is TGTGCCAGCAGAGGGGGGGCCAGCTCCTACGAGCAGTACTTC. Protein sequence: CASRGGASSYEQYF.

A single count supports this clone. The V call is TRBV7-2, the J call TRBJ2-3; 7 bases are shared with TRBD1. The germline V gene has CDR1 SGHTA and CDR2 FQGNSA. The V gene end was trimmed by 6 bases and the J gene end by 2 bases; junction bases not matched to a gene: 14. CDR3 length: 17 residues. CDR3 residues: CASRQAIDRVLTDTQYF. For the CDR3, the DNA is TGTGCCAGCAGGCAAGCTATCGACAGGGTGCTCACAGATACGCAGTATTTT.

This clone was recorded a few times. The chain combines TRBV10-3 with TRBJ2-3, with TRBD1 as a possible D gene (5 bases). Trimming shortened V by 2 bases and J by 5 bases, and 11 bases separated the two germline ends. Germline V gene lookup returns CDR1 ENHRY and CDR2 SYGVKD. The CDR3 totals 14 residues. In DNA form, the CDR3 reads TGTGCCATCAGTGAGGGGCAAGGGGTAGATACGCAGTATTTT. This gives the protein CAISEGQGVDTQYF.

V is TRBV2 and J is TRBJ1-1; 7 bases fit TRBD1. V dropped 6 bases and J dropped 1; count of bases not matched to a gene: 2. CDR1 SNHLY and CDR2 FYNNEI come from the germline V gene. CDR3 length: 13 amino acids. The CDR3 loop reads CASSRDRNTEAFF. The DNA for the CDR3 is TGTGCCAGCAGCCGGGACAGGAACACTGAAGCTTTCTTT.

The chain uses TRBV5-1 and TRBJ1-2, with 9 positions matching TRBD1. The CDR3 is 15 residues long. The trim removed 2 bases at V and 6 bases at J, leaving 8 bases unmatched. Looked up from germline, CDR1 is SGHRS and CDR2 is YFSETQ. Here the CDR3 DNA reads TGCGCCAGCAGCTTAGGGGACAGGGTTTCAGATGGCTACACCTTC. Amino acid sequence: CASSLGDRVSDGYTF.

This chain uses TRBV9 with TRBJ2-2; 11 positions agree with TRBD1. This CDR3 is 19 amino acids long. Germline CDR1 SGDLS, CDR2 YYNGEE. With 0 bases clipped from V and 6 bases from J, the junction kept 13 bases outside the gene matches. CDR3 sequence reads: CASSVAGQGAQMGAGELFF. CDR3 nucleotides: TGTGCCAGCAGCGTAGCTGGACAGGGGGCGCAAATGGGTGCCGGGGAGCTGTTTTTT.